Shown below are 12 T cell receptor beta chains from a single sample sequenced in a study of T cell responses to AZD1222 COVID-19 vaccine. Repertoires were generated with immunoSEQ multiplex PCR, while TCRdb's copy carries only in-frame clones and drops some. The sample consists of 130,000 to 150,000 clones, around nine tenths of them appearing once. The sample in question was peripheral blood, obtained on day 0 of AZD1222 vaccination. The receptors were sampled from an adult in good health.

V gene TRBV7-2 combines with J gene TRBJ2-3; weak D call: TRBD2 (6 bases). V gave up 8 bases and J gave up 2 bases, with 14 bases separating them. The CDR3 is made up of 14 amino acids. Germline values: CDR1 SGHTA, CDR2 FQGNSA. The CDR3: CASGSSVNTDTQYF. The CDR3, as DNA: TGTGCCAGCGGGTCTAGCGTGAACACAGATACGCAGTATTTT.

The CDR3 loop reads CSVEDDRAITEAFF. CDR3 in DNA: TGCAGCGTTGAAGACGACAGGGCCATCACTGAAGCTTTCTTT. The J gene is TRBJ1-1, the V gene TRBV29-1; 7 nucleotides line up with TRBD1. The J segment lost 4 bases and the V segment lost 0 bases, leaving 5 bases of the junction unmatched. The CDR3 length is 14 residues. The germline gives CDR1 SQVTM, CDR2 ANQGSEA.

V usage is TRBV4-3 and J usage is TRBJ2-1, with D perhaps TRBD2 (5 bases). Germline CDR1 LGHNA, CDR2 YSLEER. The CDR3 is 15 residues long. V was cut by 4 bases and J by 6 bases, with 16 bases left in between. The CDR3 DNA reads TGCGCCAGCAGCCTAGGAGGCATGGAGGTCAATGAGCAGTTCTTC. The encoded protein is CASSLGGMEVNEQFF.

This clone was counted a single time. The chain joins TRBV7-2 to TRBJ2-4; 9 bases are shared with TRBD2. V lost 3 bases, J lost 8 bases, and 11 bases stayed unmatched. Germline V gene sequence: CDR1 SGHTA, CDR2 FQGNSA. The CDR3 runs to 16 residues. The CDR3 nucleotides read TGTGCCAGCAGCTTGGGCGGGAGGGTCGAAACGGACATTCAGTACTTC. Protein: CASSLGGRVETDIQYF.

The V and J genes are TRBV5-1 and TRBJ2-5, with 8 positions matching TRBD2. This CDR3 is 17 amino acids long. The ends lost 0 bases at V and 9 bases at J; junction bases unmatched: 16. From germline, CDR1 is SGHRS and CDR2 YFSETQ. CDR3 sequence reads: CASSLGVGTRGLGAQYF. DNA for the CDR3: TGCGCCAGCAGCTTGGGAGTCGGGACTAGGGGCCTGGGGGCCCAGTACTTC.

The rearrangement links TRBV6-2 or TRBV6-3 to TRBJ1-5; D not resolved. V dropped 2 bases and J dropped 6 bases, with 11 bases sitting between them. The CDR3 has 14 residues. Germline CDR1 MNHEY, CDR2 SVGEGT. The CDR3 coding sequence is TGTGCCAGCAGTTACCCAACATCGGGTCAGCCCCAGCATTTT. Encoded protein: CASSYPTSGQPQHF.

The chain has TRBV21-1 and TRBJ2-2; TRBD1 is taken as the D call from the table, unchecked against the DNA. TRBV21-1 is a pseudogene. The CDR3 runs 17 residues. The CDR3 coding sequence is TGTGCCAGCAGCAGTCCTGGACGGACAACGAACACCGGGGAGCTGTTTTTT. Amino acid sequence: CASSSPGRTTNTGELFF.

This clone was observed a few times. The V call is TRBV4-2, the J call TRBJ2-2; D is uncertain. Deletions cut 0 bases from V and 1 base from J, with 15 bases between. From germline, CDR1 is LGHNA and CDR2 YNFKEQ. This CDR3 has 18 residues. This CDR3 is CASSQEALPGRNTGELFF. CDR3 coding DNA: TGTGCCAGCAGCCAAGAAGCGTTGCCGGGCAGGAACACCGGGGAGCTGTTTTTT.

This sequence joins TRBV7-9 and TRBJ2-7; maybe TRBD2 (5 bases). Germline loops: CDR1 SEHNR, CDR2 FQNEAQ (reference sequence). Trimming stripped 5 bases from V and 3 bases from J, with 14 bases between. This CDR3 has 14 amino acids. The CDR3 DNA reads TGTGCCAGCAGCGCGCCAGAGGGTAACTACGAGCAGTACTTC. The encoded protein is CASSAPEGNYEQYF.

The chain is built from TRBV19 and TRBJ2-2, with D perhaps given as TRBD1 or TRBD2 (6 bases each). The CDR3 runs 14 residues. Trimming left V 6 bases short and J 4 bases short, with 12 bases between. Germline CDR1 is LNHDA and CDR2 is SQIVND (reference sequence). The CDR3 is CASSGGQVTGELFF. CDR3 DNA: TGTGCCAGTAGCGGGGGACAAGTCACCGGGGAGCTGTTTTTT.

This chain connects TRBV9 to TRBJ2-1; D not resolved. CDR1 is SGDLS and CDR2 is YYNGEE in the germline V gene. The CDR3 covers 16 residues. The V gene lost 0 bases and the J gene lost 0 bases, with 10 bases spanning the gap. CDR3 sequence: CASSVGLSSSYNEQFF. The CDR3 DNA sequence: TGTGCCAGCAGCGTAGGTTTATCAAGCTCCTACAATGAGCAGTTCTTC.

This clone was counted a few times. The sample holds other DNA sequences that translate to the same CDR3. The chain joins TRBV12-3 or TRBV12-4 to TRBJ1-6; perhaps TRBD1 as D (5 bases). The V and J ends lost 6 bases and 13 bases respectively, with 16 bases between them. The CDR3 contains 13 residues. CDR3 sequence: CASSPENRGPLHF. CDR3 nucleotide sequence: TGTGCCAGCAGCCCAGAGAACCGGGGCCCCCTCCACTTT.